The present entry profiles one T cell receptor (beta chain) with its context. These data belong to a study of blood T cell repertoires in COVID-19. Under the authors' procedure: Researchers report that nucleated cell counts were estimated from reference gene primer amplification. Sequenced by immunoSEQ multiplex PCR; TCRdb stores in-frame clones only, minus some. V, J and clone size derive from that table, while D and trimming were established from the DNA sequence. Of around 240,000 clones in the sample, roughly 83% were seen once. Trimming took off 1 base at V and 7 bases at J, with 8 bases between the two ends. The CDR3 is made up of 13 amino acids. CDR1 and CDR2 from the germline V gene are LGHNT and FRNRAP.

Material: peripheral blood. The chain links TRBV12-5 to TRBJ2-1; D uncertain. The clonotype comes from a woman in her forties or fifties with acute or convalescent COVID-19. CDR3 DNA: TGTGCTAGTGGTTTGGAACCAGGAAATGAGCAGTTCTTC. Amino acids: CASGLEPGNEQFF. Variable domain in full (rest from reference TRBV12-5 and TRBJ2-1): DARVTQTPRHKVTEMGQEVTMRCQPILGHNTVFWYRQTMMQGLELLAYFRNRAPLDDSGMPKDRFSAEMPDATLATLKIQPSEPRDSAVYFCASGLEPGNEQFFGPGTRLTVL.